The sequence of this T cell receptor (beta chain) was determined in a study of blood T cell repertoires in COVID-19. Overall study context: Samples of COVID-19 (acute and convalescent) were obtained from the United States, Italy and Spain. T cells, B-cell-depleted T cells, or PBMCs supplied cDNA or gDNA.

This clone was picked up one time. From germline, CDR1 is MNHEY and CDR2 SMNVEV (reference sequence). This CDR3 is built from 14 residues. V was trimmed by 5 bases and J by 6 bases, leaving 17 bases between them. As originally analysed: Reference gene primer amplification in the assay estimated nucleated cell counts. Only in-frame clones appear in the TCRdb table, and some are missing; sequencing was by immunoSEQ multiplex PCR. For V, J and clone size, that table is used; D and trimming come from the DNA. The sample has about 140,000 clones, approximately 85% seen once. The chain has TRBV27 and TRBJ2-7, with a weak D call TRBD1 (6 bases). The source is a woman aged 80 or over with acute or convalescent COVID-19. The sequencing input was peripheral blood. The CDR3 spells CASSENRAFREQYF. The CDR3 nucleotides are TGTGCCAGCAGTGAAAACAGGGCATTTCGCGAGCAGTACTTC.